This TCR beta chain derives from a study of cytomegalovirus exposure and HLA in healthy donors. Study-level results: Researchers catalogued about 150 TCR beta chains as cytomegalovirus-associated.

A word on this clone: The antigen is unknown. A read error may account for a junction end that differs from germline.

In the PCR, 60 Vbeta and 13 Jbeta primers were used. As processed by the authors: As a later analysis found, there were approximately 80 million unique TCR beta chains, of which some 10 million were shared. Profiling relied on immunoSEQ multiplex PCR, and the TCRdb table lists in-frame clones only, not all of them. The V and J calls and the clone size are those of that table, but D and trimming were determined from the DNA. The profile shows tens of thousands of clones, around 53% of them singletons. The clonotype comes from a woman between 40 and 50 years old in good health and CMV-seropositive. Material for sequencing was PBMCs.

The CDR3 nucleotides read TGTGCCGGCAGCCCCGACGATACTAGGGCTGGGGCCAACGTCCTGACTTTC. It yields the protein CAGSPDDTRAGANVLTF. The rearrangement uses TRBV4-2 and TRBJ2-6; TRBD2 is a possible D gene (5 bases). The CDR3 runs to 17 residues. CDR1 is LGHNA, CDR2 YNFKEQ, per germline.